Following are 5 T cell receptor beta chains from one sample sequenced in a study of blood T cell repertoires in COVID-19. Produced via immunoSEQ multiplex PCR; TCRdb's table is partial and in-frame only. This sample has 190,000 or so clones; about 87% occur once, and the top ten carry approximately 6.2%. Sample: peripheral blood. The receptors come from a man aged 55 to 70 who had recovered from COVID-19.

The chain combines TRBV6-2 or TRBV6-3 with TRBJ1-2, with TRBD1 matching over 11 bases. The germline CDR1 and CDR2 sequences are MNHEY and SVGEGT. The junction had 9 bases not matched to a gene; V was cut back by 2 bases and J by 4 bases. The length of the CDR3 is 17 residues. CDR3 sequence: CASSYGGQGAMVYGYTF. In DNA, the CDR3 is TGTGCCAGCAGTTACGGAGGACAGGGGGCCATGGTCTATGGCTACACCTTC.

V and J are TRBV27 and TRBJ1-5; D possibly corresponds to TRBD1 (5 bases). V lost 4 bases, J lost 2 bases, and 12 bases lay in between. The CDR3 has 15 residues. Germline loops: CDR1 MNHEY, CDR2 SMNVEV (reference sequence). CDR3 DNA: TGTGCCAGCAGTTCCCAAGGGGCGGGCAATCAGCCCCAGCATTTT. Its protein product is CASSSQGAGNQPQHF.

On this clone itself: The junction does not match germline at one end; this may be a read error. The rearrangement joins TRBV5-5 to TRBJ2-7, with TRBD2 identical over 13 bases. The CDR3 has 15 amino acids. The germline CDR1 and CDR2 sequences are SGHKS and YYEKEE (reference sequence). This chain's CDR3 is CASSFAGTSGTDSDF. The CDR3 region has the DNA TGTGCCAGCAGCTTCGCGGGGACTAGCGGGACCGATTCGGACTTC.

This sequence joins TRBV19 and TRBJ2-5; 8 bases align to TRBD1. The ends lost 5 bases at V and 5 bases at J; junction bases unmatched: 10. The CDR3 consists of 15 residues. CDR1 is LNHDA, CDR2 SQIVND, per germline (reference sequence). The CDR3 loop reads CASSPSDRGEETQYF. The CDR3 DNA sequence: TGTGCCAGTAGTCCTTCAGACAGGGGTGAGGAGACCCAGTACTTC.

The chain couples TRBV7-9 to TRBJ2-7; D remains unclear. The germline V gene has CDR1 SEHNR and CDR2 FQNEAQ (reference sequence). Trimming took off 5 bases at V and 3 bases at J, with 8 bases between the two ends. The CDR3 length is 12 residues. CDR3 coding DNA: TGTGCCAGCAGCATTCCAGGCTACGAGCAGTACTTC. Amino acids: CASSIPGYEQYF.